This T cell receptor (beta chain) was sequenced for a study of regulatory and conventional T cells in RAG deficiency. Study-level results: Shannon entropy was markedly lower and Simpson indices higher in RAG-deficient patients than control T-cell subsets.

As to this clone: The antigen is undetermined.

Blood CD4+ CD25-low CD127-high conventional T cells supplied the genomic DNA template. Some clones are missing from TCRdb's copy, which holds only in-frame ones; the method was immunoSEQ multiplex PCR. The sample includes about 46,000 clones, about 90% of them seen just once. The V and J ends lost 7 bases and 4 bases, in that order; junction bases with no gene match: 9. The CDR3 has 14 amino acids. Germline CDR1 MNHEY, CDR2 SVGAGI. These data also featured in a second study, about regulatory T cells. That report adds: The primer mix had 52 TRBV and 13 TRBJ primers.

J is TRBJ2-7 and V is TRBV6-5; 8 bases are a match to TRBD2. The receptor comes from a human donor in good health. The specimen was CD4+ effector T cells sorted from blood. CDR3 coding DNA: TGTGCCAGCAACCCGCCGGGGGGGCGGTACGAGCAGTACTTC. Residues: CASNPPGGRYEQYF.